Detailed here is one TCR beta chain. The data derive from a study of Graves' ophthalmopathy and Graves' hyperthyroidism. CDR1 is MNHNS, CDR2 SASEGT, per germline. There are 13 residues in the CDR3. The V and J ends lost 6 bases and 5 bases respectively, with 14 bases between them. Amplification of TCR beta CDR3 regions used RNA transcripts. RT-PCR in the first round used HTBI primers; a second-round multiplex PCR followed. In TCRdb, the multiplex PCR reads were re-called with MiXCR into one record per CDR3 protein. The table lists 900,000 to 1,200,000 distinct CDR3 sequences, 35% to 40% of them singletons, with 11% in the top ten.

This TCR was sampled from an adult man with Graves' hyperthyroidism. The sample comprised peripheral blood or thyroid tissue (not recorded which). The chain combines TRBV6-1 with TRBJ2-7; D is possibly TRBD1 (6 bases). The CDR3 sequence is CASRDTGFHEQYF. In DNA form, the CDR3 reads TGTGCCAGCAGGGATACAGGGTTCCACGAGCAGTACTTC.